This T cell receptor beta chain was observed in a study of T-cell reconstitution after alpha-beta-depleted transplantation in children. Broader study findings: Day-60 TCRbeta diversity that was high in some patients was derived from surviving recipient T cells and thymic progenitors. From newly produced T cells came most of the T-cell counts and diversity one year after transplant. Alpha-beta T cells about two months after transplant reportedly derived from several hundred expanded graft clones.

For TCRbeta, the library was prepared with unique molecular identifiers. Each CDR3 protein gets one entry after TCRdb re-called the PCR reads with MiXCR. Of 110,000 or so distinct CDR3 sequences detected, about 6.5% appear once; the ten largest clones hold 23%. V lost 4 bases and J 1 base, leaving 8 bases between the germline ends. Germline V CDR1 and CDR2: GTSNPN, SVGIG (reference sequence). The CDR3 sequence is 12 residues long. Of note for this clonotype: Its antigen remains unidentified.

The chain employs TRBV30 and TRBJ2-7; D not certain. Sequencing was performed on PBMCs, mostly from graft donor cells, taken 360 days after TCRalphabeta/CD19-depleted stem cell transplant. The TCR originated in a male patient between 2 and 10 years old who had a stem cell transplant for acute lymphoblastic leukemia, so the T cells may come from the graft donor. The CDR3 spells CAWMGGSYEQYF. For the CDR3, the DNA is TGTGCCTGGATGGGCGGATCCTACGAGCAGTACTTC.